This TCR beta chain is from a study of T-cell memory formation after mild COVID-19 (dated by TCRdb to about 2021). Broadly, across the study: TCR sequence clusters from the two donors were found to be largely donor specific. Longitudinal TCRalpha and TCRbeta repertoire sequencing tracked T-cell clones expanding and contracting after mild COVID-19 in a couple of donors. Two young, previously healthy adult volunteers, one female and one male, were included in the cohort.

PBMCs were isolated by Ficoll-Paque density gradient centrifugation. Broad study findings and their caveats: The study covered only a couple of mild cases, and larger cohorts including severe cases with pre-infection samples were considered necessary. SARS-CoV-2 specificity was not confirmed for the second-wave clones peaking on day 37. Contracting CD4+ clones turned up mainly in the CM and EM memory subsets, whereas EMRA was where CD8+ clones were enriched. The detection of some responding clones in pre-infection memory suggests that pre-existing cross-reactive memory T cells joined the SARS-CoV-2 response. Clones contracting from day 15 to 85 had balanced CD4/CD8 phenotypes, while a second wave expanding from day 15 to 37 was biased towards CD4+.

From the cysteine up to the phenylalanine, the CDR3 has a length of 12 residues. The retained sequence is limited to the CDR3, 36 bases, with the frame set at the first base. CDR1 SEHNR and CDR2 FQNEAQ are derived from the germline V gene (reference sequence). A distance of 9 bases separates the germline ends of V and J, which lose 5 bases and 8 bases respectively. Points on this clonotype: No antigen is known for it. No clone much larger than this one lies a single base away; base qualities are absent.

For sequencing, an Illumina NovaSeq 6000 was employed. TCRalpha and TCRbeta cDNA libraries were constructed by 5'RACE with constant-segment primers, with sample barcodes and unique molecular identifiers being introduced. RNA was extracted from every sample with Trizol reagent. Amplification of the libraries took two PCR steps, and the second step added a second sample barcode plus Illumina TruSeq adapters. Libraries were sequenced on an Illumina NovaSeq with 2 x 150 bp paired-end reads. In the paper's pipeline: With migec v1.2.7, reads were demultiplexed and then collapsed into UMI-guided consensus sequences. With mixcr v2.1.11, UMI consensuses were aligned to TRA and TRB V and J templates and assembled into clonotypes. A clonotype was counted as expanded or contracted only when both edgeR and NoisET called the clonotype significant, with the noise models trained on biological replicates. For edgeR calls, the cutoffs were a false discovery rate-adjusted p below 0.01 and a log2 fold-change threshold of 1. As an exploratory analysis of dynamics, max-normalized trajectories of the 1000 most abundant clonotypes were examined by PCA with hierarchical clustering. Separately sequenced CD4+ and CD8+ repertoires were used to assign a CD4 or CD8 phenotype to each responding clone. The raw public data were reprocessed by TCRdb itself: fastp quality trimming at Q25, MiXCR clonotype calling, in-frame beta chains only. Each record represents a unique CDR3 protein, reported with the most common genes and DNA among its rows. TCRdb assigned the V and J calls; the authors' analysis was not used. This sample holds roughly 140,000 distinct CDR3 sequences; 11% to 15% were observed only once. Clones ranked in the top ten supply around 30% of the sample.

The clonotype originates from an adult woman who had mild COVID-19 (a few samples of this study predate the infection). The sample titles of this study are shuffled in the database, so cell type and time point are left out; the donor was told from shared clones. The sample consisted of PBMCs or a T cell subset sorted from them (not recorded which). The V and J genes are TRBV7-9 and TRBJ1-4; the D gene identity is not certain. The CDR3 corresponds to CASSRVGEKLFF. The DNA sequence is TGTGCCAGCAGCCGGGTTGGAGAAAAACTGTTTTTT.